The 26 T cell receptor beta chains below come from one sample, sequenced in a study of response to subunit inactivated influenza vaccine. TCRdb passed the RT-PCR reads through MiXCR, listing each CDR3 protein once. This table has 200,000 to 300,000 distinct CDR3 sequences, 9% to 15% appearing once. This sample comprised non-naive T cells sorted from PBMCs, obtained roughly 2 weeks before vaccination. Receptors were obtained from a man aged 45-60 years who received an inactivated influenza vaccine.

This clonotype was observed a few times. This chain links TRBV7-2 with TRBJ1-2, with D hard to call. V was shortened by 1 base and J by 0 bases, with 6 bases between the two germline ends. The germline gives CDR1 SGHTA, CDR2 FQGNSA. This CDR3 comprises 14 residues. CDR3 loop: CASSLGKANYGYTF. CDR3 bases: TGTGCCAGCAGCTTAGGCAAGGCTAACTATGGCTACACCTTC.

In DNA form, the CDR3 reads TGCGCCAGCAGCCACGGACAGGGTGGCACAGATACGCAGTATTTT. Its translation: CASSHGQGGTDTQYF. This chain uses TRBV4-3 with TRBJ2-3; 8 bases are shared with TRBD1. Trimming took 3 bases from V and 1 from J; bases not matched to a gene: 3. The CDR3 spans 15 residues. Germline values: CDR1 LGHNA, CDR2 YSLEER.

The sample holds many counts of this clonotype. The chain is built from TRBV7-2 and TRBJ1-2, with TRBD1 identical over 7 bases. CDR1 and CDR2 from the germline V gene are SGHTA and FQGNSA. This CDR3 comprises 14 residues. After removal of 2 bases from V and 4 bases from J, the junction contained 4 bases not matched to a gene. CDR3 in amino acids: CASSLTGTVYGYTF. CDR3 DNA: TGTGCCAGCAGCTTAACCGGGACAGTCTATGGCTACACCTTC.

The J gene is TRBJ2-1, the V gene TRBV5-1, with 9 nucleotides matching TRBD1. This CDR3 contains 16 residues. J was trimmed by 5 bases and V by 1 base; bases with no gene match: 7. Germline V gene lookup returns CDR1 SGHRS and CDR2 YFSETQ. This chain's CDR3 is CASSLIGDRVDNEQFF. CDR3 nucleotides: TGCGCCAGCAGCTTGATCGGGGACAGGGTGGACAATGAGCAGTTCTTC. The whole variable domain, filled in from reference TRBV5-1 and TRBJ2-1, reads KAGVTQTPRYLIKTRGQQVTLSCSPISGHRSVSWYQQTPGQGLQFLFEYFSETQRNKGNFPGRFSGRQFSNSRSEMNVSTLELGDSALYLCASSLIGDRVDNEQFFGPGTRLTVL.

This clonotype was found many times. The chain employs TRBV28 and TRBJ2-7, with D possibly TRBD2 on 5 matching bases. CDR1 and CDR2 from the germline V gene are MDHEN and SYDVKM. The CDR3 has 14 residues. V was shortened by 2 bases and J by 0 bases, with 8 bases between the two germline ends. CDR3 sequence (DNA): TGTGCCAGCAGTTTAGACTACAGCTCCTACGAGCAGTACTTC. Encoded protein: CASSLDYSSYEQYF.

The chain joins TRBV7-3 to TRBJ1-1, with TRBD1 identical over 7 bases. Germline CDR1 SGHTA, CDR2 FQGTGA. The CDR3 is made up of 13 amino acids. Losses at the gene ends were 8 bases for V and 10 bases for J; bases not matched to a gene: 13. CDR3 DNA: TGTGCCAGCGCAATCGGGCAGGGGGGATCAGCTTTCTTT. Translated: CASAIGQGGSAFF.

The chain employs TRBV6-1 and TRBJ2-3, with D possibly matching TRBD2 (5 bases). Per germline, CDR1 MNHNS and CDR2 SASEGT. V lost 4 bases, J lost 2 bases, and 10 bases lay in between. The CDR3 consists of 14 residues. DNA for the CDR3: TGTGCCAGCAGTGGCGGGCAGAACACAGATACGCAGTATTTT. Translated: CASSGGQNTDTQYF.

This clonotype was seen ten or more times. V usage is TRBV20-1 and J usage is TRBJ2-5; no definite D call. Germline assignment: CDR1 DFQATT and CDR2 SNEGSKA (reference sequence). V was cut by 2 bases and J by 2 bases, with 12 bases left in between. The CDR3 covers 14 residues. This CDR3 reads CSARQILGQETQYF. The CDR3 DNA reads TGCAGTGCTAGACAGATCTTGGGGCAAGAGACCCAGTACTTC.

The rearrangement links TRBV6-1 to TRBJ2-2; 8 positions match TRBD2. V lost 7 bases and J lost 1; bases outside the gene matches: 8. The CDR3 loop spans 16 amino acids. Germline V CDR1 and CDR2: MNHNS, SASEGT. Here the CDR3 reads CASTSLAGRNTGELFF. For the CDR3, the DNA is TGTGCCAGCACGAGCCTAGCGGGTAGGAACACCGGGGAGCTGTTTTTT.

The table lists this clonotype with a few counts. The chain links TRBV7-9 to TRBJ2-3; possibly TRBD1 or TRBD2 for D (7 bases each). The CDR3 is 17 amino acids. Germline V gene lookup returns CDR1 SEHNR and CDR2 FQNEAQ (reference sequence). V dropped 5 bases and J dropped 3 bases, with 21 bases sitting between them. Written as DNA, the CDR3 is TGTGCCAGCAGCCTTGGGGGAGGGGGCCGGACGACAGATACGCAGTATTTT. Translation gives CASSLGGGGRTTDTQYF.

The chain has TRBV12-3 or TRBV12-4 and TRBJ2-1; D is possibly TRBD1 or TRBD2 (5 bases each). Trimming removed 1 base from V and 9 bases from J, with 16 bases in between. The CDR3 contains 15 residues. The CDR3 nucleotides are TGTGCCAGCAGTTTAGGGGGGTATTTGGTGGGTGAGCAGTTCTTC. Its protein product is CASSLGGYLVGEQFF.

This clonotype was counted a few times. The chain employs TRBV5-1 and TRBJ1-1, with TRBD1 matching 9 bases. Germline assignment: CDR1 SGHRS and CDR2 YFSETQ. After removal of 0 bases from V and 5 bases from J, the junction contained 2 bases not matched to a gene. The CDR3 loop spans 14 amino acids. The CDR3 loop is CASSLGQGETEAFF. CDR3 in DNA: TGCGCCAGCAGCTTGGGACAGGGGGAGACTGAAGCTTTCTTT.

This clonotype was seen only a few times. J is TRBJ2-7 and V is TRBV7-2; D tentatively reads TRBD1 or TRBD2 (7 bases each). V lost 0 bases and J lost 3, with 12 bases in between. The CDR3 sequence is 15 residues long. Germline values: CDR1 SGHTA, CDR2 FQGNSA. The DNA of the CDR3 is TGTGCCAGCAGCTTAGCCAGGGGGGGAGTCTACGAGCAGTACTTC. This codes for CASSLARGGVYEQYF. Variable domain in full (rest from reference TRBV7-2 and TRBJ2-7): GAGVSQSPSNKVTEKGKDVELRCDPISGHTALYWYRQSLGQGLEFLIYFQGNSAPDKSGLPSDRFSAERTGGSVSTLTIQRTQQEDSAVYLCASSLARGGVYEQYFGPGTRLTVT.

This clonotype was counted a few times. This rearrangement joins TRBV28 to TRBJ2-1; D unresolved. Trimming cost V 5 bases and J 2 bases, with 4 bases left between them. The CDR3 has 12 residues. Germline CDR1 and CDR2: MDHEN and SYDVKM. CDR3 region: CASSDPYNEQFF. Written as DNA, the CDR3 is TGTGCCAGCAGTGACCCCTACAATGAGCAGTTCTTC.

This clonotype was seen ten or more times. As DNA, the CDR3 is TGTGCCAGCAGTGAAGTTCAGAGCTACAATGAGCAGTTCTTC. Translated: CASSEVQSYNEQFF. The rearrangement joins TRBV2 to TRBJ2-1; no clear D gene. This CDR3 region has 14 residues. Trimming removed 1 base at V and 3 bases at J, with 7 bases between. CDR1 SNHLY and CDR2 FYNNEI come from the germline V gene.

This clonotype was counted many times. This chain connects TRBV5-1 to TRBJ2-7; no clear D. V was cut by 0 bases and J by 2 bases, with 12 bases left in between. There are 15 residues in the CDR3. Germline V gene data show CDR1 as SGHRS and CDR2 as YFSETQ. As DNA, the CDR3 is TGCGCCAGCAGCTTGGATGGGCGGAACGCCTACGAGCAGTACTTC. This sequence encodes CASSLDGRNAYEQYF.

This clonotype showed up just a few times. The genes are TRBV7-9 and TRBJ2-4; D ambiguous. Trimming removed 2 bases from V and 0 bases from J, with 11 bases in between. This CDR3 spans 16 amino acids. Looked up from germline, CDR1 is SEHNR and CDR2 is FQNEAQ (reference sequence). DNA of the CDR3: TGTGCCAGCAGCTTACAGGTGACGGTAGCCAAAAACATTCAGTACTTC. It translates to CASSLQVTVAKNIQYF. Variable domain in full (rest from reference TRBV7-9 and TRBJ2-4): DTGVSQNPRHKITKRGQNVTFRCDPISEHNRLYWYRQTLGQGPEFLTYFQNEAQLEKSRLLSDRFSAERPKGSFSTLEIQRTEQGDSAMYLCASSLQVTVAKNIQYFGAGTRLSVL.

The J gene is TRBJ2-3, the V gene TRBV24-1; 13 positions match TRBD2. V shed 3 bases, J shed 2 bases, and the junction held 10 bases outside the gene matches. There are 19 residues in the CDR3. CDR1 is KGHDR, CDR2 SFDVKD, per germline. In nucleotides, the CDR3 is TGTGCCACCAGTGATCCAACTGGGACTAGCGGGATCCCCACAGATACGCAGTATTTT. Translated: CATSDPTGTSGIPTDTQYF.

This clonotype was recorded at least ten times. The chain combines TRBV19 with TRBJ2-7; the D gene is possibly TRBD1 (6 bases). Trimming removed 4 bases at V and 4 bases at J, with 20 bases between. Germline assignment: CDR1 LNHDA and CDR2 SQIVND (reference sequence). This CDR3 region has 16 residues. In nucleotides, the CDR3 is TGTGCCAGTAGTAGATCCGGGACAATACCTTCGTACGAGCAGTACTTC. Translated: CASSRSGTIPSYEQYF.

This clonotype was seen a few times. The V and J genes are TRBV6-1 and TRBJ2-7; 10 positions agree with TRBD2. With 8 bases clipped from V and 5 bases from J, the junction kept 6 bases outside the gene matches. This CDR3 spans 13 amino acids. Looked up from germline, CDR1 is MNHNS and CDR2 is SASEGT. CDR3 region: CASRSGRANEQYF. The CDR3 coding sequence is TGTGCCAGCCGGAGCGGGAGGGCCAACGAGCAGTACTTC.

This clonotype appeared a few times. The CDR3 coding sequence is TGTGCCAGCAGCCAAGATACAGGGGGCTACTATGGCTACACCTTC. Its protein product is CASSQDTGGYYGYTF. The chain has TRBV4-2 and TRBJ1-2; 9 bases align to TRBD1. With V trimmed by 0 bases and J by 3 bases, 2 bases remained unmatched. The CDR3 covers 15 residues. Looked up from germline, CDR1 is LGHNA and CDR2 is YNFKEQ.

This clonotype was counted between two and nine times. CDR3 in amino acids: CATTTRMGNTGELFF. The CDR3 nucleotides read TGCGCCACCACGACAAGGATGGGAAACACCGGGGAGCTGTTTTTT. The chain joins TRBV5-1 to TRBJ2-2; D gene ambiguous. Germline CDR1 reads SGHRS; CDR2 reads YFSETQ. V lost 9 bases, J lost 2 bases, and 17 bases lay in between. The CDR3 runs to 15 residues.

At least ten counts were recorded for this clonotype. The chain has TRBV10-3 and TRBJ2-1; a possible D gene is TRBD1 (6 bases). Germline CDR1 is ENHRY and CDR2 is SYGVKD. The CDR3 sequence is 12 residues long. Trimming pared 10 bases from V and 7 bases from J, leaving 14 bases between. CDR3 protein: CATRGGSNEQFF. The CDR3 coding sequence is TGTGCCACCAGGGGCGGGTCTAATGAGCAGTTCTTC.

Comment on this clonotype: This CDR3 fails to terminate in the conserved phenylalanine or tryptophan, so it likely reflects a read error. The chain recombines TRBV19 with TRBJ2-1; D not certain. Germline-derived CDR1 and CDR2 are LNHDA and SQIVND (reference sequence). This CDR3 is 11 amino acids long. The V end was cut by 9 bases, the J end by 3 bases, with 6 bases between. CDR3 in amino acids: CASHDYNEQFY. The DNA for the CDR3 is TGTGCCAGCCACGACTACAATGAGCAGTTCTAC.

This clonotype was seen only a few times. The chain recombines TRBV12-3 or TRBV12-4 with TRBJ2-1; 11 bases match TRBD1. Unmatched junction bases numbered 4, after V lost 6 bases and J lost 3 bases. The CDR3 extends over 15 amino acids. CDR3 bases: TGTGCCAGCAGAGCGGGACAGGGGGGCTACAATGAGCAGTTCTTC. The encoded protein is CASRAGQGGYNEQFF.

This clonotype appeared many times. The genes are TRBV19 and TRBJ2-7, with 8 bases that match TRBD1. The CDR3 extends over 14 amino acids. CDR1 is LNHDA and CDR2 is SQIVND in the germline V gene (reference sequence). V shed 4 bases and J 6 bases; nucleotides not matched to a gene: 8. In nucleotides, the CDR3 is TGTGCCAGTAGTACCACGGACAGGGCGGGCGAGCAGTACTTC. Translation gives CASSTTDRAGEQYF.